This T cell receptor (beta chain) was identified during a study of regulatory T cells in long-lasting Graves disease. Study at large: Antithyroid drug exposure in newly diagnosed Graves' patients had lasted under 3 months. Findings of the study overall: Relative to newly diagnosed Graves' patients, persistent ones had lower TCR diversity. Persistent patients had a count of shared public clonotypes (roughly 2,500) that exceeded that of new patients (about 970).

Construction of TCR beta libraries relied on iRepertoire HTBI primers and on Arm-PCR targeting CDR3 regions. TCRdb ran MiXCR on the multiplex PCR reads and lists one entry per CDR3 protein. The table records over 400,000 distinct CDR3 sequences, about 14% of them present only once. This clonotype was detected many times. Its antigen is unidentified. Time point of the sample: newly diagnosed GD, antithyroid drugs for less than 3 months. PBMCs provided the RNA from which the TCR library was made. The same specimen was also included in a second study, on T cells in Graves' hyperthyroidism and ophthalmopathy. As that report states: Orbital computed tomography and thyroid ultrasound, together with serum TRAb and thyroxine and clinical symptoms, were used for diagnoses.

The sample consisted of peripheral blood mononuclear cells (PBMCs), taken at new diagnosis, from a patient treated with antithyroid drugs. This sequence was found in a woman in her fifties or sixties with Graves disease.

The CDR3 is CASSPVVPSDYGYTF. The CDR3 DNA reads as TGTGCCAGCAGCCCCGTCGTTCCGTCGGACTATGGCTACACCTTC. The V gene is TRBV28, the J gene TRBJ1-2; D is undetermined. CDR3 length: 15 amino acids. V was clipped by 6 bases and J by 3 bases, with 17 bases between them. Per germline, CDR1 MDHEN and CDR2 SYDVKM.